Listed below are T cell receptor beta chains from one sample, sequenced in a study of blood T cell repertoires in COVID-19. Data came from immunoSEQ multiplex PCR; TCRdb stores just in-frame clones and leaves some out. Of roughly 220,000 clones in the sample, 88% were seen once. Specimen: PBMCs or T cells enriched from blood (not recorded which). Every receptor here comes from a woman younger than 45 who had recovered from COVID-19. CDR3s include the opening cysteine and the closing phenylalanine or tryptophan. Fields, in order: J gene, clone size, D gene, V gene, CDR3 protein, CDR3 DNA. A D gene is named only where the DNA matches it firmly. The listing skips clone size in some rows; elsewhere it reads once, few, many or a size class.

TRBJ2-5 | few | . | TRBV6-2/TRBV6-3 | CASSSIPRTSSETQYF | TGTGCCAGCAGTTCCATACCGCGAACTAGTTCGGAGACCCAGTACTTC
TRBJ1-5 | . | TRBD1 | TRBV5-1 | CASSIGQGDNQPQHF | TGCGCCAGCAGCATTGGACAGGGGGACAATCAGCCCCAGCATTTT
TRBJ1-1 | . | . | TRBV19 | CASSSGSGGEAFF | TGTGCCAGTAGTTCCGGGAGTGGCGGTGAAGCTTTCTTT
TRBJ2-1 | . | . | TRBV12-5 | CASGLVREVSYNEQFF | TGTGCTAGTGGTTTGGTACGCGAGGTCTCCTACAATGAGCAGTTCTTC
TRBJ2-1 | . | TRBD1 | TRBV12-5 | CASGPPGTGGPYNEQFF | TGTGCTAGTGGTCCACCGGGGACAGGGGGCCCCTACAATGAGCAGTTCTTC
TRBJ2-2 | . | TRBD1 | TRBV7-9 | CASSPSDRGNTGELFF | TGTGCCAGCAGCCCCTCGGACAGGGGGAACACCGGGGAGCTGTTTTTT
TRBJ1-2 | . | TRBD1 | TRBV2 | CASNNRGPNYGYTF | TGTGCCAGCAATAACAGGGGGCCTAACTATGGCTACACCTTC
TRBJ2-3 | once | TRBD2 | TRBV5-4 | CASSLGGGDDTQYF | TGTGCCAGCAGCTTGGGCGGGGGGGATGATACGCAGTATTTT
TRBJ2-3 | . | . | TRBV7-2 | CASSRDSSTDTQYF | TGTGCCAGCAGCCGGGACTCCAGCACAGATACGCAGTATTTT
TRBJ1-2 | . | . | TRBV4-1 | CASSRNILGGESNYGYTF | TGCGCCAGCAGCCGGAATATCCTCGGGGGGGAAAGTAACTATGGCTACACCTTC
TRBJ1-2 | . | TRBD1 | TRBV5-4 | CASSAGTGGNYGYTF | TGTGCCAGCAGCGCCGGGACAGGGGGTAACTATGGCTACACCTTC
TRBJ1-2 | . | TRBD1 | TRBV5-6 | CASSWTGGQGYTF | TGTGCCAGCAGCTGGACAGGGGGGCAGGGCTACACCTTC
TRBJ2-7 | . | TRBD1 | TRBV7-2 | CASSPWAGQGVYEQYF | TGTGCCAGCAGCCCCTGGGCGGGACAGGGTGTCTACGAGCAGTACTTC
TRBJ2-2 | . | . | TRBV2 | CASSLTMNTGELFF | TGTGCCAGCTCCTTAACTATGAACACCGGGGAGCTGTTTTTT
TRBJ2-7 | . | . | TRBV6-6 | CASSYSIRDTSYEQYF | TGTGCCAGCAGTTACTCGATCCGGGACACCTCCTACGAGCAGTACTTC
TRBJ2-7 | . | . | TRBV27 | CASRIRGYDYEQYF | TGTGCCAGCAGGATAAGGGGTTACGACTACGAGCAGTACTTC
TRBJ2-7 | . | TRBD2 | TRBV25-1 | CASSGTSGGAYEQYF | TGTGCCAGCAGTGGGACTAGCGGGGGGGCCTACGAGCAGTACTTC